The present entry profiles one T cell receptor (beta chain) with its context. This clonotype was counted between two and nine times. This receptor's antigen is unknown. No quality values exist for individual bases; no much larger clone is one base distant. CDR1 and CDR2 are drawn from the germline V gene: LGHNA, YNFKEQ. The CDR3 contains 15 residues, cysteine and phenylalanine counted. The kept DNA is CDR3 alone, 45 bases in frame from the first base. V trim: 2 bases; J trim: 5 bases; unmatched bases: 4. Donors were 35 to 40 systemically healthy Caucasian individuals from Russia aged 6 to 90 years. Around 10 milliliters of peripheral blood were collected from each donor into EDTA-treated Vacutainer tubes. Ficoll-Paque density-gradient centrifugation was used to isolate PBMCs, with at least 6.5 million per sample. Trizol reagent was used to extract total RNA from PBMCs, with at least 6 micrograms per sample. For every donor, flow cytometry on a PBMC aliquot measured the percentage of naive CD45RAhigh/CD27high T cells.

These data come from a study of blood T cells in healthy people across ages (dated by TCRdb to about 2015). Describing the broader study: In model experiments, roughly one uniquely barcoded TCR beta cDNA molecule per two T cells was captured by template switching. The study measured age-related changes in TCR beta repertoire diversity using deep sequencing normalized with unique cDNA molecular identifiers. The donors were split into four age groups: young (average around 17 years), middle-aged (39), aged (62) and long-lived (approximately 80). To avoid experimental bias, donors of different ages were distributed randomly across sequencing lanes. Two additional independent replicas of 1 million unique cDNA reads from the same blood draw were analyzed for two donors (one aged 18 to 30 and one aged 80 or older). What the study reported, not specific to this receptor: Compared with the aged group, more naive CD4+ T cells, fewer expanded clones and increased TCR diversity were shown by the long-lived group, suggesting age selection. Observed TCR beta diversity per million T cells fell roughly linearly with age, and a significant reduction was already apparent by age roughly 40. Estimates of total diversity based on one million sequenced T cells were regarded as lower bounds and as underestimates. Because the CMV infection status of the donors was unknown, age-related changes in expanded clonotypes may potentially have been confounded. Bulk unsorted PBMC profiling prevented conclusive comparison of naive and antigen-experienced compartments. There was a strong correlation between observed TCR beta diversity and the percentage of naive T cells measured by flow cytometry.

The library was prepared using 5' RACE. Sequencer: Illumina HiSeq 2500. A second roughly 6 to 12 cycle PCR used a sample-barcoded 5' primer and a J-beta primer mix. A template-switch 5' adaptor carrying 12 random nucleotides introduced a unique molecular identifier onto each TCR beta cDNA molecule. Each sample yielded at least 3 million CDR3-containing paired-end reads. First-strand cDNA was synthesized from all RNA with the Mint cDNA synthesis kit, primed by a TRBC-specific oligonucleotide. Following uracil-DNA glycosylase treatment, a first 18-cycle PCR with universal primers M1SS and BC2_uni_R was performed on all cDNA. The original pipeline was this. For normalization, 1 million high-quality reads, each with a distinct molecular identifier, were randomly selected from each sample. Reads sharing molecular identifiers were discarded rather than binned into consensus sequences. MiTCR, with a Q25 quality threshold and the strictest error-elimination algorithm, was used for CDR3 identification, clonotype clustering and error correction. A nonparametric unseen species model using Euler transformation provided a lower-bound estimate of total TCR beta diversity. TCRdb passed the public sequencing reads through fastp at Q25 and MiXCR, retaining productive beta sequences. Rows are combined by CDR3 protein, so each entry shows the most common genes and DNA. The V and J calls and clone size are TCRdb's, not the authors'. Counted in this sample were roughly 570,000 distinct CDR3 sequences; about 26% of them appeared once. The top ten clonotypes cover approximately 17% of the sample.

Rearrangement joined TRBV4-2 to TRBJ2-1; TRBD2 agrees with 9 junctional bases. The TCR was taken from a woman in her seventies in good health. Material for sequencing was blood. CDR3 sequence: CASSQQTSGNNEQFF. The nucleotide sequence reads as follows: TGTGCCAGCAGCCAACAGACTAGCGGAAACAATGAGCAGTTCTTC.